This paragraph reports one T cell receptor beta chain. Assay used: immunoSEQ multiplex PCR; TCRdb lists only in-frame clones, some missing. The sample has hundreds of thousands of clones, roughly 90% seen once; the top ten hold about 12%. Germline values: CDR1 GTSNPN, CDR2 SVGIG (reference sequence). Unmatched junction bases numbered 7, after V lost 2 bases and J lost 4 bases. This CDR3 has 14 residues. The sample originates from a study of blood T cell repertoires in COVID-19. Seattle patients were enrolled while actively infected and followed longitudinally. The chain is built from TRBV30 and TRBJ1-1; 7 bases are a match to TRBD1. This receptor was taken from a woman aged 70 to 79 with COVID-19, enrolled during active disease. Sequenced sample: peripheral blood. CDR3 residues: CAWSPRQGLTEAFF. CDR3 nucleotide sequence: TGTGCCTGGAGTCCCCGACAGGGTCTCACTGAAGCTTTCTTT.